This T cell receptor beta chain appears in the sequencing data of a study of cytomegalovirus exposure and HLA in healthy donors. For the study at large: When 350 to 400 donors were genotyped, over 80% of them were found to fall in the Caucasian-associated ancestry cluster. Study-level results: The study dropped some indistinguishable V segments, TRBV6-2 and TRBV6-3 among them.

60 Vbeta and 13 Jbeta primers were used in PCR. Authors' processing steps: Later reanalysis found roughly 80 million unique TCR beta chains, about 11 million of them shared. Generated by immunoSEQ multiplex PCR, the TCRdb table keeps only in-frame clones and is missing some. V, J and clone size reflect that table, while D and trimming were determined from the DNA. The sample lists approximately 150,000 clones, about three fifths occurring once. The CDR3 is made up of 14 amino acids. Germline V gene sequence: CDR1 LNHDA, CDR2 SQIVND (reference sequence). Deletions cut 0 bases from V and 5 bases from J, with 10 bases between. With regard to this clone: The antigen remains unidentified.

This chain uses TRBV19 with TRBJ2-5; D uncertain. The clonotype originates from a woman aged 55-69 years in good health and CMV-seropositive. Sequenced sample: PBMCs. CDR3 protein: CASSIDRSVETQYF. CDR3 DNA: TGTGCCAGTAGTATAGATCGGTCTGTGGAGACCCAGTACTTC.